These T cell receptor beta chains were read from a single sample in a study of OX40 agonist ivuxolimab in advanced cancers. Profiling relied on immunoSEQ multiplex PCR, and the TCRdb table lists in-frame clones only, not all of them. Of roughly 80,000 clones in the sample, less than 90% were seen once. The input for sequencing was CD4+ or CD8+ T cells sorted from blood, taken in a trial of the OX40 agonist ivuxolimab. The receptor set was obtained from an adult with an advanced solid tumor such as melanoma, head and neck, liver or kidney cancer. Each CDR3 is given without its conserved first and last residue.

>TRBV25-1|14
ASSEKQGWERETQY
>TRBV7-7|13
ASSLGGVDTDTQY
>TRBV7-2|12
ASSIHRDSNEQY
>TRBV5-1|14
ASSLAPGSNTGELF
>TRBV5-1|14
ASSPDGLTSYNEQF
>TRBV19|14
ASSIRAGGGNQPQH
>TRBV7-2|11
ASSLAGNYGYT
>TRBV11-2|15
ASSRDRGLSSYNEQF
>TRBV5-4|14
ASSLAPTGGLGEQY
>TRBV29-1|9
SDQGFGGYT
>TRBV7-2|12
ASSSRLGNQPQH
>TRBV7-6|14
ASSSQSGHNTGELF
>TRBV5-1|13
ASSLDNRPSDTIY
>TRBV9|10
ASSVLGGKLF
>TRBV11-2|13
ASTFSGGYSYEQY
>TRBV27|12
ASRLAGVGETQY
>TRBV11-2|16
ASSLDLGQGLLQETQY
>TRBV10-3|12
AISDRGGNQPQH
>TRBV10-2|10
ASIVDQDKAF
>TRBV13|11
ASSSRPGVEAF
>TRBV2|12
ASINPGPTAVQF
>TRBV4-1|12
ASSQGTGNRGYT
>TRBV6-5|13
ASIPPEGSGNTIY
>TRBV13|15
ASSASLQLAGGREQF
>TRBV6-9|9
ASSYYGGYT
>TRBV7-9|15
ASSPLLGQGDTDTQY
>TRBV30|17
AWRESTTKEWTGGVEQY
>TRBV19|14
ASSIVRGGQRDTQY
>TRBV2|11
ASSRTAEGTQY
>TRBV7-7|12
AVARDRDSNEQF
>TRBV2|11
ASQPRQNQPQH
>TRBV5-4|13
ASSLVTGSYNEQF
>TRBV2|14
ASSERRGGSTDTQY
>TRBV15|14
ATSPPGTLANYGYT
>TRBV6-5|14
ASSYLRTGGGYGYT
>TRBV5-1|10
ASSNRDTEAF
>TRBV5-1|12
ASNRDRGFDEQY